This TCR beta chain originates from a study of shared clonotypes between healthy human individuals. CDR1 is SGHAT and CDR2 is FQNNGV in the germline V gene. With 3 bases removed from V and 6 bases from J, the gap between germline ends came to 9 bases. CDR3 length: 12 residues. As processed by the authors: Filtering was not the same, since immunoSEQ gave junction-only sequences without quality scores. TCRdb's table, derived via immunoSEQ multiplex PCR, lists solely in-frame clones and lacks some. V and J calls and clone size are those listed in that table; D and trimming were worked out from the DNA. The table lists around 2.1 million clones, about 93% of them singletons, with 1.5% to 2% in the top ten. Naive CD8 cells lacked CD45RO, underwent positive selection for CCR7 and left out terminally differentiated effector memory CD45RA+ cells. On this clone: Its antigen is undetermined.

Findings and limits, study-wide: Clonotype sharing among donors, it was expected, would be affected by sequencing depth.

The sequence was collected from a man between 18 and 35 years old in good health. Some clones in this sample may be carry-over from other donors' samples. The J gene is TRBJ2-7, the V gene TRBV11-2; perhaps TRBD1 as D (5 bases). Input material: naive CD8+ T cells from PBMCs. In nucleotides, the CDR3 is TGTGCCAGCAGCTTGCAGGGCCGCGAGCAGTACTTC. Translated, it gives CASSLQGREQYF.